This T cell receptor beta chain appears in the sequencing data of a study of blood T cell repertoires in COVID-19. Study overall: Specimens from acute and convalescent COVID-19 originated in the United States, Italy and Spain. PBMCs, B-cell-depleted T cells, or T cells were the source of the cDNA or gDNA that made up the material.

In the original workflow: Amplification with reference gene primers provided the estimates of nucleated cell counts. Assay: immunoSEQ multiplex PCR; the TCRdb copy retains only in-frame clones and omits some. The V and J calls and clone size were taken over from that table, and D and trimming were inferred from the DNA. Of 150,000 to 200,000 clones listed, approximately 80% are singletons. This CDR3 is built from 15 residues. CDR1 SGHNT and CDR2 YYREEE come from the germline V gene (reference sequence). V shed 3 bases, J shed 5 bases, and the junction held 8 bases outside the gene matches. The genes are TRBV5-4 and TRBJ2-1; 7 bases line up with TRBD1. The origin of this receptor is a woman of 80 years or more with active or convalescent COVID-19. Material for sequencing was peripheral blood. CDR3 coding DNA: TGTGCCAGCAGCTGGGCCGGGACAGCCAACAATGAGCAGTTCTTC. This gives the protein CASSWAGTANNEQFF.